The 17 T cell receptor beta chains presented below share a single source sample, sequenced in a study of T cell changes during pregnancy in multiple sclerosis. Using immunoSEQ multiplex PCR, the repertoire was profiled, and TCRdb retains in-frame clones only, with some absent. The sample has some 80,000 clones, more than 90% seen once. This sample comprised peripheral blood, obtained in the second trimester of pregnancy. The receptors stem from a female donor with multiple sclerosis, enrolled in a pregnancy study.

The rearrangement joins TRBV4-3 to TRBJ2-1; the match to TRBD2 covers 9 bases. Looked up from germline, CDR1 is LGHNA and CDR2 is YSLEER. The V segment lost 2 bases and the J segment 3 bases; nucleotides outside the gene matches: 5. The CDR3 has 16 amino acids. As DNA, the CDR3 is TGCGCCAGCAGCCAATCGTCAGCGGGAGGCTACAATGAGCAGTTCTTC. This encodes CASSQSSAGGYNEQFF.

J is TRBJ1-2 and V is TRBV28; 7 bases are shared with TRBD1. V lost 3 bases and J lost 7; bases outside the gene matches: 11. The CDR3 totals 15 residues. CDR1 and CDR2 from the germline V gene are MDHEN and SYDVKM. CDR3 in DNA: TGTGCCAGCAGTTTCCTGATAGGGGGCGCCGGTGGCTACACCTTC. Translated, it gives CASSFLIGGAGGYTF.

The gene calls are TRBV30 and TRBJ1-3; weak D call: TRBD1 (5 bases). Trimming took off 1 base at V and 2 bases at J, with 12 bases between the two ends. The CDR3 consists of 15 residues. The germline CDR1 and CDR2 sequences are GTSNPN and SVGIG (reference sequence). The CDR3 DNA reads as TGTGCCTGGAGTGAATATTCAGGGACTGGAAACACCATATATTTT. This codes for CAWSEYSGTGNTIYF.

CDR3 in DNA: TGTGCCAGCAGTTTCGCCGGGATGGGAGAGACCCAGTACTTC. It is translated as CASSFAGMGETQYF. The genes are TRBV27 and TRBJ2-5; weak D call: TRBD2 (5 bases). Trimming shortened V by 3 bases and J by 4 bases, and 12 bases separated the two germline ends. Germline V CDR1 and CDR2: MNHEY, SMNVEV (reference sequence). This CDR3 contains 14 residues.

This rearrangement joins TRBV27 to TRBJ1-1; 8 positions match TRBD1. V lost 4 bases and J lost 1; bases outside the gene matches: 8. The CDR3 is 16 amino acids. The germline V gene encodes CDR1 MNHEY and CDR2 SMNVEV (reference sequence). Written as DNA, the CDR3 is TGTGCCAGCAGTTACGCCTTTGGACAGGGGAACACTGAAGCTTTCTTT. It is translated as CASSYAFGQGNTEAFF.

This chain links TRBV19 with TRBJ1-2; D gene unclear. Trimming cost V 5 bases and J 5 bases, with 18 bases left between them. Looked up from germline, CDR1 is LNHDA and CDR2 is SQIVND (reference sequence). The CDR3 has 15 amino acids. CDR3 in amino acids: CASSGRGSDRYGYTF. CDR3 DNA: TGTGCCAGTAGTGGACGGGGATCGGACCGGTATGGCTACACCTTC.

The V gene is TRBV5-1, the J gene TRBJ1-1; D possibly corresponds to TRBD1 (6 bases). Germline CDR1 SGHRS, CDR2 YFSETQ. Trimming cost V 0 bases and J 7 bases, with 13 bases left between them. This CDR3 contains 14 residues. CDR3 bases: TGCGCCAGCAGCTTGGCAGGGGCCGTCAGTGAAGCTTTCTTT. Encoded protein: CASSLAGAVSEAFF. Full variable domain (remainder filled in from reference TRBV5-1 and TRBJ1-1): KAGVTQTPRYLIKTRGQQVTLSCSPISGHRSVSWYQQTPGQGLQFLFEYFSETQRNKGNFPGRFSGRQFSNSRSEMNVSTLELGDSALYLCASSLAGAVSEAFFGQGTRLTVV.

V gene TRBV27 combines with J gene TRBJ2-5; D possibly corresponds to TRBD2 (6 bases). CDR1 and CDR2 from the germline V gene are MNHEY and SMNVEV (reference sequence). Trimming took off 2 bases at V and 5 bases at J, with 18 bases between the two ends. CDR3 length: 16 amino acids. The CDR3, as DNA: TGTGCCAGCAGTTTAACACGAAGTAGACGGGGGGAGACCCAGTACTTC. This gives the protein CASSLTRSRRGETQYF.

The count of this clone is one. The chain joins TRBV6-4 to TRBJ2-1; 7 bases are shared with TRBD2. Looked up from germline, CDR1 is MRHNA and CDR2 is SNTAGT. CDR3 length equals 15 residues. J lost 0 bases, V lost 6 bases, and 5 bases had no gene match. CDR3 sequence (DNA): TGTGCCAGCAGCCGTCTAGCGGACTCCTACAATGAGCAGTTCTTC. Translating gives CASSRLADSYNEQFF.

CDR3 in DNA: TGTGCCAGCAGCCAAGATCGGACGACTATACGGGACGAGCAGTACTTC. Protein: CASSQDRTTIRDEQYF. This chain uses TRBV4-2 with TRBJ2-7, with D possibly being TRBD2 (5 bases). The CDR3 runs to 16 residues. Looked up from germline, CDR1 is LGHNA and CDR2 is YNFKEQ. The V end was cut by 0 bases, the J end by 5 bases, with 17 bases between.

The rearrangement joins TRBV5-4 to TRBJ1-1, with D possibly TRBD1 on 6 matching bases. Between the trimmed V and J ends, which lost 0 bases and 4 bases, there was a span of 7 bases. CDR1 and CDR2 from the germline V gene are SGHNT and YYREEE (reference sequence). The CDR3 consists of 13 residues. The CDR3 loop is CASSLGGGTEAFF. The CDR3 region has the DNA TGTGCCAGCAGCTTGGGAGGGGGCACTGAAGCTTTCTTT.

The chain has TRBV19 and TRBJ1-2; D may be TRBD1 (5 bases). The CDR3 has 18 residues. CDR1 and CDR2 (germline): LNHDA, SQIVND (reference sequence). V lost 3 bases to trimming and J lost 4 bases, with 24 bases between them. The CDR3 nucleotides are TGTGCCAGTAGTATGGAGAACGGTCGCGGGACCAAGGGCTATGGCTACACCTTC. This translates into CASSMENGRGTKGYGYTF.

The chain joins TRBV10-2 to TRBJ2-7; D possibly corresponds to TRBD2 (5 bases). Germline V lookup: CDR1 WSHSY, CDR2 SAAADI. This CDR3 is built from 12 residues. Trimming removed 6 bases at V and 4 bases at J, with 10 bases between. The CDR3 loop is CASSLSGYEQYF. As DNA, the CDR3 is TGCGCCAGCAGCTTATCGGGGTACGAGCAGTACTTC.

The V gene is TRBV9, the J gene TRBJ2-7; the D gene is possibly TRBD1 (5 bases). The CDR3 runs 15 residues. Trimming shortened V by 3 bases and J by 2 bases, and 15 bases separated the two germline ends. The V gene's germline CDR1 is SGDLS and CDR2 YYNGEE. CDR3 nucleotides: TGTGCCAGCAGCGCCAGGGAAGGGTGGGCCTACGAGCAGTACTTC. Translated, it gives CASSAREGWAYEQYF.

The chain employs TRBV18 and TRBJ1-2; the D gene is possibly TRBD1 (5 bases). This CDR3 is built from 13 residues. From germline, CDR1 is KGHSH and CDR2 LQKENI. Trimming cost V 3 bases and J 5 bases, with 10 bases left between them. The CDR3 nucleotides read TGTGCCAGCTCACCTGACAGAGGATATGGCTACACCTTC. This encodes CASSPDRGYGYTF.

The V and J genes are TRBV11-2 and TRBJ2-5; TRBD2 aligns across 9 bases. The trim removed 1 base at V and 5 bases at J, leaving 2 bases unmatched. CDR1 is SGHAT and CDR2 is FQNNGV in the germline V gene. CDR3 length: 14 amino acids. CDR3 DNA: TGTGCCAGCAGCTTAGGGCGGGGGGGGGAGACCCAGTACTTC. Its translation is CASSLGRGGETQYF.

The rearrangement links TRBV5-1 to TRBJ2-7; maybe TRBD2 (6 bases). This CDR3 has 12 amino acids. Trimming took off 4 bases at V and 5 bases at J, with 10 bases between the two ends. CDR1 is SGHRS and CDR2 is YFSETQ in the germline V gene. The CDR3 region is CASSIGGDEQYF. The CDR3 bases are TGCGCCAGCAGCATAGGCGGGGACGAGCAGTACTTC.